Sequencing of this T cell receptor beta chain was carried out in a study of blood T cell repertoires in COVID-19. Germline CDR1 reads SGHRS; CDR2 reads YFSETQ. V lost 0 bases and J 1 base, leaving 21 bases between the germline ends. This CDR3 has 19 amino acids. Data came from immunoSEQ multiplex PCR; TCRdb stores just in-frame clones and leaves some out. Seen here are approximately 160,000 clones, around 84% observed once, and the top ten hold about 8%. Sequences were obtained from PBMCs or T cells enriched from blood (not recorded which). This sequence was found in a woman aged 45-59 years who had recovered from COVID-19. The V and J genes are TRBV5-1 and TRBJ2-3; perhaps TRBD2 as D (5 bases). In DNA, the CDR3 is TGCGCCAGCAGCTTGGTGTCCAGCGCCAAGAGGGTGGGCACAGATACGCAGTATTTT. Translation: CASSLVSSAKRVGTDTQYF.